This T cell receptor (beta chain) stems from a study of STAT5B mutations in CD4+ large granular lymphocyte leukemia. Sequencing was performed with immunoSEQ multiplex PCR; in TCRdb, only in-frame clones are kept and a portion is missing. This table holds around 47,000 clones, roughly 84% found once. General study points: Patient CD4-sorted repertoires looked more clonal than healthy CD4+ repertoires, even without putative leukemic clones. About 25% of private leukemic clonotypes occurred rarely in other patients' non-leukemic repertoires. Data were not HLA-matched across samples.

Comments on this clone: Its antigen is not known.

This receptor was identified in a human donor in good health. The sample comprised CD4+ T cells from blood buffy coats.

DNA for the CDR3: TGCGCCAGCAGCTCCCCGGACAGCAATTCACCCCTCCACTTT. Amino acids: CASSSPDSNSPLHF. This chain uses TRBV10-2 with TRBJ1-6, with a tentative D call TRBD1 (6 bases). This CDR3 is built from 14 residues. The ends were cut back, 6 bases at V and 7 bases at J, with 13 bases in the middle. Germline lookup yields CDR1 WSHSY and CDR2 SAAADI.